A selection of T cell receptor beta chains follows, all from one sample in a study of cytomegalovirus exposure and HLA in healthy donors. Here immunoSEQ multiplex PCR was the method, and the copy in TCRdb shows in-frame clones only, minus some. Of 90,000 to 140,000 clones detected, about 15% appear once; the ten largest clones hold around 0.9%. Sequencing input: PBMCs. These receptors all stem from a female donor in good health and CMV-seronegative. Each CDR3 is given with its conserved first and last residue. D genes are given only for firm matches. Size tells how often a clone was seen (once, few, many) or the class of an expanded clone, and some rows leave it out.

j_call | v_call | clone_size | d_call | cdr3_nt | cdr3_aa
TRBJ1-3 | TRBV27 | few | - | TGTGCCAGCAGTTTATCGAGGACACCGGGAAACACCATATATTTT | CASSLSRTPGNTIYF
TRBJ2-7 | TRBV28 | few | - | TGTGCCAGCAGTTTTATTATAGGGCAGGGAAGGTCCTACGAGCAGTACTTC | CASSFIIGQGRSYEQYF
TRBJ2-2 | TRBV6-4 | - | - | TGTGCCAGCAGTGGGACAAACACCGGGGAGCTGTTTTTT | CASSGTNTGELFF
TRBJ2-3 | TRBV30 | few | TRBD2 | TGTGCCTGGAGGGCTAGCGGGAGGGCAGATACGCAGTATTTT | CAWRASGRADTQYF
TRBJ2-5 | TRBV30 | - | - | TGTGCCTGGGTCCCGGGGGGCGCGGGGGAGACCCAGTACTTC | CAWVPGGAGETQYF
TRBJ2-2 | TRBV15 | few | TRBD1 | TGTGCCACCAGCAGAGGGACAGGGGGGACCGGGGAGCTGTTTTTT | CATSRGTGGTGELFF
TRBJ1-2 | TRBV2 | few | - | TGTGCCAGCAGTGCCCGGACAGCAATTTATGGCTACACCTTC | CASSARTAIYGYTF
TRBJ1-1 | TRBV5-1 | - | - | TGCGCCAGCAGCCCCTCAGGTGCAGGGTGGACGAAGATAGCTTTCTTT | CASSPSGAGWTKIAFF
TRBJ2-1 | TRBV7-8 | few | TRBD2 | TGTGCCAGCAGCTCAGGACTAGCGGGGGTCAATGAGCAGTTCTTC | CASSSGLAGVNEQFF
TRBJ1-4 | TRBV15 | few | - | TGTGCCACCAGCAGAGAGGCAGGGCTTAATGAAAAACTGTTTTTT | CATSREAGLNEKLFF
TRBJ2-7 | TRBV30 | - | TRBD1 | TGTGCCTGGAGTCCCGGGACAGGGGACCCCTACGAGCAGTACTTC | CAWSPGTGDPYEQYF
TRBJ2-3 | TRBV4-3 | - | - | TGCGCCAGCAGCGGCAGCACAGATACGCAGTATTTT | CASSGSTDTQYF
TRBJ1-5 | TRBV6-6 | few | - | TGTGCCAGCGTAAGCAGGGATGGACAGCCCCAGCATTTT | CASVSRDGQPQHF
TRBJ2-2 | TRBV29-1 | - | TRBD2 | TGCAGCGTCGGGCGGGCCAGCGGGGGAGGCACCGGGGAGCTGTTTTTT | CSVGRASGGGTGELFF
TRBJ2-7 | TRBV9 | few | - | TGTGCCAGCAGCGAGGTAGACAGCGCCTACGAGCAGTACTTC | CASSEVDSAYEQYF
TRBJ2-3 | TRBV9 | few | - | TGTGCCAGCTCGCCGAGGAGCGATACGCAGTATTTT | CASSPRSDTQYF
TRBJ2-3 | TRBV27 | - | TRBD2 | TGTGCCAGCAGTTTAGTAGCGGGAGCGTCAGATACGCAGTATTTT | CASSLVAGASDTQYF
TRBJ1-6 | TRBV2 | few | - | TGTGCCATTTCGACCGGGAGTTACAATTCACCCCTCCACTTT | CAISTGSYNSPLHF
TRBJ1-4 | TRBV2 | once | TRBD1 | TGTGCCAGCAGAAGAAACAGGGGCGGGGACGAAAAACTGTTTTTT | CASRRNRGGDEKLFF
TRBJ1-3 | TRBV6-5 | few | TRBD1 | TGTGCCAGCAGTTACCGGGGGAAGGGGGCGGGTGACACCATATATTTT | CASSYRGKGAGDTIYF
TRBJ2-3 | TRBV7-9 | - | - | TGTGCCAGCAGCTTAGCGGCTAGCGTAAGGGCAGATACGCAGTATTTT | CASSLAASVRADTQYF
TRBJ2-4 | TRBV15 | - | TRBD2 | TGTGCCACCAGCTTCGGCAGGGAGGGTGGCATTCAGTACTTC | CATSFGREGGIQYF
TRBJ1-1 | TRBV5-6 | few | - | TGTGCCAGCACCAGCACAGACACTGAAGCTTTCTTT | CASTSTDTEAFF
TRBJ2-5 | TRBV9 | few | - | TGTGCCAGCAGCGTTGCGGGGGCTATAGAGACCCAGTACTTC | CASSVAGAIETQYF
TRBJ2-6 | TRBV21-1 | few | - | TGTGCCAGCCCAATTGGACACTCTGGGGCCAACGTCCTGACTTTC | CASPIGHSGANVLTF
TRBJ2-1 | TRBV14 | - | - | TGTGCCAGCAGCCAAGATCGAGGCAATGAGCAGTTCTTC | CASSQDRGNEQFF
TRBJ1-1 | TRBV28 | - | TRBD1 | TGTGCCAGCAGTTTAACAGGGGGCGCTGAAGCTTTCTTT | CASSLTGGAEAFF
TRBJ2-1 | TRBV19 | few | - | TGTGCCAGTAGACTATTCGGGGACTCCTACAATGAGCAGTTCTTC | CASRLFGDSYNEQFF
TRBJ2-7 | TRBV12-5 | few | - | TGTGCTAGTGGTTTGGTACCAAGCGGCAGCATGACGTTC | CASGLVPSGSMTF
TRBJ2-1 | TRBV7-2 | - | - | TGTGCCAGCAGCTCCTACCAGCGGAAGCAGTTCTTC | CASSSYQRKQFF
TRBJ1-2 | TRBV5-1 | - | TRBD1 | TGCGCCAGCAGCTTGAGCCAGGGGGCTGGCTACACCTTC | CASSLSQGAGYTF
TRBJ1-4 | TRBV30 | few | - | TGTGCCTGGAGCGGCAGGGTGGATGAAAAACTGTTTTTT | CAWSGRVDEKLFF
TRBJ2-7 | TRBV18 | - | TRBD2 | TGTGCCAGCTCACCCGGGACTAGCGAAGCCTACGAGCAGTACTTC | CASSPGTSEAYEQYF
TRBJ1-4 | TRBV4-3 | few | - | TGCGCCAGCAGCCAAGGACAGACAACTAATGAAAAACTGTTTTTT | CASSQGQTTNEKLFF
TRBJ2-1 | TRBV30 | - | TRBD2 | TGTGCCTGGAGTTCGGGACTACCTTACAATGAGCAGTTCTTC | CAWSSGLPYNEQFF
TRBJ1-6 | TRBV4-3 | few | - | TGCGCCAGCAGCCAAGAGTACTCCTATAATTCACCCCTCCACTTT | CASSQEYSYNSPLHF
TRBJ2-7 | TRBV11-2 | - | TRBD1 | TGTGCCAGCAGCTTAGGTGGGACAGGGGACTACGAGCAGTACTTC | CASSLGGTGDYEQYF
TRBJ2-5 | TRBV27 | few | - | TGTGCCAGCAGTTTCTCGGGGACCCAGTACTTC | CASSFSGTQYF
TRBJ2-5 | TRBV9 | few | - | TGTGCCAGCAGCGCTACTGAGACTGCTAGTGGGACCCAGTACTTC | CASSATETASGTQYF
TRBJ2-3 | TRBV4-1 | few | TRBD1 | TGCGCCAGCAGCCAAGATGGTACAGGGACAGGGTTTGCAGATACGCAGTATTTT | CASSQDGTGTGFADTQYF
TRBJ2-7 | TRBV6-1 | - | - | TGTGCCAGCAGTGAACACTACGAGCAGTACTTC | CASSEHYEQYF
TRBJ2-7 | TRBV27 | few | TRBD1 | TGTGCCAGCAGTTCGACCATGGGGACAGGCCGGGATTACGAGCAGTACTTC | CASSSTMGTGRDYEQYF
TRBJ1-3 | TRBV9 | - | - | TGTGCCAGCAGCGTAGCTCCTCGCTCTGGAAACACCATATATTTT | CASSVAPRSGNTIYF
TRBJ2-6 | TRBV2 | - | - | TGTGCCAGCAAAGGGACTCAAGGGGCCAACGTCCTGACTTTC | CASKGTQGANVLTF
TRBJ2-5 | TRBV4-2 | - | TRBD2 | TGTGCCAGCAGCCAAGATGGGGGGGGACAAGAGACCCAGTACTTC | CASSQDGGGQETQYF
TRBJ1-5 | TRBV28 | - | TRBD1 | TGTGCCAGCAGTTTATTCCAGGGGGCGGCTCAGCCCCAGCATTTT | CASSLFQGAAQPQHF